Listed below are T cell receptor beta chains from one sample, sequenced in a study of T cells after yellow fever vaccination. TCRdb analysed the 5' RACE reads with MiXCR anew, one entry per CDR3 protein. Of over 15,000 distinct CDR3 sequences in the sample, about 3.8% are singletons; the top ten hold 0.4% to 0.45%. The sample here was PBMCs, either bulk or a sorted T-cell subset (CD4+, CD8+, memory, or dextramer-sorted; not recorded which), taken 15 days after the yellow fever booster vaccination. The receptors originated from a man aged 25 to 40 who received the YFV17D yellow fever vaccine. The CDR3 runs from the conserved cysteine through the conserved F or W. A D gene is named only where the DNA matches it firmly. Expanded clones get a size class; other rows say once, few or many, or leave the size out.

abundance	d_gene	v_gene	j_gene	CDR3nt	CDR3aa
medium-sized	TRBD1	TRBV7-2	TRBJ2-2	TGTGCCAGCAGCTTAGGACACCCGACAGGGCCTGGGGCCGGGGAGCTGTTTTTT	CASSLGHPTGPGAGELFF
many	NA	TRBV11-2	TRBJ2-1	TGTGCCAGCAGCTTAGACCCGGCTGGGAGCTCCTACAATGAGCAGTTCTTC	CASSLDPAGSSYNEQFF
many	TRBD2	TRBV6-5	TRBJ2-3	TGTGCCAGCAGTTTTACCCCGTATAAAGCGGGGTCAAGCACAGATACGCAGTATTTT	CASSFTPYKAGSSTDTQYF
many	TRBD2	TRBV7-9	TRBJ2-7	TGTGCCAGCAGCTTTAACGGGGGAGGGAGATCCTACGAGCAGTACTTC	CASSFNGGGRSYEQYF
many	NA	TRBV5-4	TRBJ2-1	TGTGCCAGCAGCGGGAGAGCCTACAATGAGCAGTTCTTC	CASSGRAYNEQFF
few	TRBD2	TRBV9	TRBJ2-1	TGTGCCAGCAGCGTAGGCGGGATGGGACTAGACACTGAGCAGTTCTTC	CASSVGGMGLDTEQFF
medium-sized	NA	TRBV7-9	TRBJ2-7	TGTGCCAGCAGCTTTCAGTACGAGCAGTACTTC	CASSFQYEQYF
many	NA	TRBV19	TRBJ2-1	TGTGCCAGTAGTATCTTCAATGAGCAGTTCTTC	CASSIFNEQFF
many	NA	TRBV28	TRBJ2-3	TGTGCCAGCAGTTTACGCGGGAAGGGCACAGATACGCAGTATTTT	CASSLRGKGTDTQYF
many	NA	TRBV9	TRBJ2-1	TGTGCCAGCAGTGCGCCGTTATCGTCCCTCTACAATGAGCAGTTCTTC	CASSAPLSSLYNEQFF
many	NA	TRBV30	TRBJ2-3	TGTGCCTGGAGTGTAACGGGAGATACGCAGTATTTT	CAWSVTGDTQYF
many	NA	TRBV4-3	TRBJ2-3	TGCGCCAGCAGCCTTAGGGGGGGGGGCACAGATACGCAGTATTTT	CASSLRGGGTDTQYF
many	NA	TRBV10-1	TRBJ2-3	TGCGCCAGCAAACCTAACGCGGCAGATACGCAGTATTTT	CASKPNAADTQYF
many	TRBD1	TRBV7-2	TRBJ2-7	TGTGCCAGCAGCTTTAGGGGGCGCTTAGGCTACGAGCAGTACTTC	CASSFRGRLGYEQYF
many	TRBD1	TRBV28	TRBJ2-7	TGTGCCAGCAGCACGGGACAGGGTCCCCACGAGCAGTACTTC	CASSTGQGPHEQYF
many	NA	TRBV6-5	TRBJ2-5	TGTGCCAGCAGTCGCCTCGCGACGCCCGGGGAGACCCAGTACTTC	CASSRLATPGETQYF
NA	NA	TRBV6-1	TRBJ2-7	TGTGCCAGCAGCATCGGGGGTTCCTACGAGCAGTACTTC	CASSIGGSYEQYF
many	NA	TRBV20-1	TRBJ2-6	TGCAGTGCTACCGGAGGCTCTGGGGCCAACGTCCTGACTTTC	CSATGGSGANVLTF
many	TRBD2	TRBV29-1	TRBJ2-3	TGCAGCGTTGAGTATCCTAGCGGGAGATCCGCAGATACGCAGTATTTT	CSVEYPSGRSADTQYF
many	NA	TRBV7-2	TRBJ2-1	TGTGCCAGCAGCGAGTACAATGAGCAGTTCTTC	CASSEYNEQFF
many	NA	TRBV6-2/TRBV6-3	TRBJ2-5	TGTGCCAGCAGTTACTTCGGGACCCAAGGCGGGGAGACCCAGTACTTC	CASSYFGTQGGETQYF
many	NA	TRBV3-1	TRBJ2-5	TGTGCCAGCAGCCAAGGGCCGGCCAGAAATATAGAGACCCAGTACTTC	CASSQGPARNIETQYF
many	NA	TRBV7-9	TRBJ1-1	TGTGCCAGCAGCCCGAGACTGGGGTCTATGAACACTGAAGCTTTCTTT	CASSPRLGSMNTEAFF
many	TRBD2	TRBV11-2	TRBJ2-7	TGTGCCAGCAGCCGACTAGCGGGTGCCTACGAGCAGTACTTC	CASSRLAGAYEQYF
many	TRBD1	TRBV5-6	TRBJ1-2	TGTGCCAGCAGCGACGGACAGGGGCTTCCCTATGGCTACACCTTC	CASSDGQGLPYGYTF
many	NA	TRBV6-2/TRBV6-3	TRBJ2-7	TGTGCCAGCAGTTCCGGTGTGAACGAGCAGTACTTC	CASSSGVNEQYF
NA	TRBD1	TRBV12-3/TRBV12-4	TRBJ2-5	TGTGCCAGCAGCCTGGACAGGGGACCCCAAGAGACCCAGTACTTC	CASSLDRGPQETQYF
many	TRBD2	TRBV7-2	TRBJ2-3	TGTGCCAGCAGTTCCGGACTAGTAAAAGATACGCAGTATTTT	CASSSGLVKDTQYF
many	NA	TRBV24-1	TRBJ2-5	TGTGCCACCAGTGAGGCGGGAAAAGGGGAGACCCAGTACTTC	CATSEAGKGETQYF
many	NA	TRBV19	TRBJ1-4	TGTGCCAGTAGCACAGCCCGAAGTGAAAAACTGTTTTTT	CASSTARSEKLFF
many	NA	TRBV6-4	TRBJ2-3	TGTGCCAGCAGTGACGGGGCTAGGACAGATACGCAGTATTTT	CASSDGARTDTQYF
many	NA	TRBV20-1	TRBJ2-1	TGCAGTGCTAGAGCCCCCACCAATGAGCAGTTCTTC	CSARAPTNEQFF
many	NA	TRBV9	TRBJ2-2	TGTGCCAGCAGCCGGAATATATCACCCGGGGAGCTGTTTTTT	CASSRNISPGELFF
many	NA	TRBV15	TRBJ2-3	TGTGCCACCAGCTCACGGGTCGGGGCCACAGATACGCAGTATTTT	CATSSRVGATDTQYF
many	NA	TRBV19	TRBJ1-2	TGTGCCAGTAGTATCCCTCGACGAGCCCTCTATGGCTACACCTTC	CASSIPRRALYGYTF
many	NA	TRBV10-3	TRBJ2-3	TGTGCCATTCAGCCCCGACAGGGCACAGATACGCAGTATTTT	CAIQPRQGTDTQYF
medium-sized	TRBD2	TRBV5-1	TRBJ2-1	TGCGCCAGCATCCCTTCTGCGGGAGGAAGAAATGAGCAGTTCTTC	CASIPSAGGRNEQFF
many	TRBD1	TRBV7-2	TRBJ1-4	TGTGCCAGCAGCGCCGGAGGGACAGGGGGAGGAAAACTGTTTTTT	CASSAGGTGGGKLFF